These 9 T cell receptor beta chains came from one sample sequenced in a study of T cell changes during pregnancy in multiple sclerosis. This table comes from immunoSEQ multiplex PCR, and its TCRdb copy is limited to in-frame clones, with some not included. The sample lists approximately 59,000 clones; approximately 89% were seen once. This sample comprised peripheral blood, obtained in the third trimester of pregnancy. The receptors were sampled from a female donor in good health, enrolled as a control in a pregnancy study.

V gene TRBV18 combines with J gene TRBJ1-1, with 7 bases fitting TRBD1. Germline V gives CDR1 KGHSH, CDR2 LQKENI. Germline trimming cut 5 bases from V and 1 base from J; bases unmatched to any gene: 16. The CDR3 runs to 18 residues. The CDR3 DNA is TGTGCCAGCTCATGGTCTTCCGGCGCAGGGGGTACGAACACTGAAGCTTTCTTT. Its protein product is CASSWSSGAGGTNTEAFF.

This chain uses TRBV5-4 with TRBJ1-2; D gene uncertain. Germline CDR1 and CDR2: SGHNT and YYREEE (reference sequence). The ends were cut back, 2 bases at V and 0 bases at J, with 8 bases in the middle. This CDR3 has 14 residues. This CDR3 is CASSFSGSNYGYTF. The CDR3 DNA is TGTGCCAGCAGCTTTTCCGGGTCTAACTATGGCTACACCTTC.

The V call is TRBV4-1, the J call TRBJ2-7; 8 bases are a match to TRBD1. The germline CDR1 and CDR2 sequences are MGHRA and YSYEKL. J lost 2 bases, V lost 1 base, and 4 bases had no gene match. This CDR3 comprises 15 residues. The CDR3 loop is CASSQAGGTTYEQYF. Here the CDR3 DNA reads TGCGCCAGCAGCCAAGCAGGGGGCACCACCTACGAGCAGTACTTC.

The V and J genes are TRBV28 and TRBJ2-2, with TRBD1 matching 7 bases. Unmatched junction bases numbered 12, after V lost 6 bases and J lost 2 bases. Germline CDR1 and CDR2: MDHEN and SYDVKM. The CDR3 runs to 17 residues. This CDR3 reads CASSPRRTGLNTGELFF. The CDR3 DNA follows: TGTGCCAGCAGCCCCCGCCGGACAGGCTTAAACACCGGGGAGCTGTTTTTT.

The genes are TRBV5-6 and TRBJ2-7; D is unclear. The CDR3 is 15 residues long. V was trimmed by 0 bases and J by 1 base, leaving 11 bases between them. Looked up from germline, CDR1 is SGHDT and CDR2 is YYEEEE. CDR3 DNA: TGTGCCAGCAGCTTGGTCGGCGACTCTTCCTACGAGCAGTACTTC. This codes for CASSLVGDSSYEQYF.

The chain employs TRBV28 and TRBJ1-1, with TRBD1 matching over 12 bases. This CDR3 contains 16 residues. Germline trimming cut 7 bases from V and 1 base from J; bases unmatched to any gene: 7. Germline assignment: CDR1 MDHEN and CDR2 SYDVKM. DNA of the CDR3: TGTGCCAGCAACCGGGACAGGGGGCTATCGAACACTGAAGCTTTCTTT. It translates to CASNRDRGLSNTEAFF.

This chain links TRBV7-8 with TRBJ2-3, with 9 positions matching TRBD2. The CDR3 length is 18 residues. Germline V gene lookup returns CDR1 SGHVS and CDR2 FQNEAQ. The ends lost 5 bases at V and 7 bases at J; junction bases unmatched: 19. The CDR3 bases are TGTGCCAGCAGCACGCCCCTTCTTAGCGGGGGTATTATGAATACGCAGTATTTT. It specifies CASSTPLLSGGIMNTQYF.

Written as DNA, the CDR3 is TGCGCCAGCAGGGAAAGACAGCAACCACCCCTCCACTTT. Protein product: CASRERQQPPLHF. This chain connects TRBV10-1 to TRBJ1-6, with D possibly matching TRBD1 (5 bases). Per the germline V gene, CDR1 is WNHNN and CDR2 is SYGVQD (reference sequence). CDR3 size: 13 residues. Trimming took 6 bases from V and 11 from J, leaving 14 bases between them.

The chain is built from TRBV19 and TRBJ1-1; D unresolved. The CDR3 spans 15 residues. CDR1 and CDR2 from the germline V gene are LNHDA and SQIVND (reference sequence). Trimming removed 5 bases from V and 1 base from J, with 14 bases in between. This CDR3 reads CASSLLAGENTEAFF. CDR3 nucleotide sequence: TGTGCCAGTAGTCTTCTGGCAGGCGAGAACACTGAAGCTTTCTTT.